This TCR beta chain stems from a study of T cells in Graves' hyperthyroidism and ophthalmopathy. The study, taken as a whole, reports: Separation of ophthalmopathy from stable hyperthyroidism was achieved by a 13 V-J model.

It was considered stable Graves' hyperthyroidism when ophthalmopathy did not progress within 18 months. Germline V gene sequence: CDR1 SGHAT, CDR2 FQNNGV. This CDR3 is built from 13 residues. As concerns this clonotype: Its antigen remains unknown. The junction shows a germline mismatch at one end, possibly a read error.

Using RNA transcripts as the source, TCR beta CDR3 regions were amplified. HTBI primers were employed in a first-round RT-PCR of the TCR CDR3. Each CDR3 protein is one row after TCRdb ran MiXCR on the multiplex PCR reads. The table has approximately 590,000 distinct CDR3 sequences, around 45% seen once; the top ten hold 8% to 8.5%. The receptor's source is a young woman with Graves' hyperthyroidism. V is TRBV11-2 and J is TRBJ1-1; no clear D. Input material: peripheral blood or thyroid tissue (not recorded which). The CDR3 sequence: CAGSLRTGAEAFF. The DNA for the CDR3 is TGTGCCGGCAGCTTGAGGACGGGCGCTGAAGCTTTCTTT.